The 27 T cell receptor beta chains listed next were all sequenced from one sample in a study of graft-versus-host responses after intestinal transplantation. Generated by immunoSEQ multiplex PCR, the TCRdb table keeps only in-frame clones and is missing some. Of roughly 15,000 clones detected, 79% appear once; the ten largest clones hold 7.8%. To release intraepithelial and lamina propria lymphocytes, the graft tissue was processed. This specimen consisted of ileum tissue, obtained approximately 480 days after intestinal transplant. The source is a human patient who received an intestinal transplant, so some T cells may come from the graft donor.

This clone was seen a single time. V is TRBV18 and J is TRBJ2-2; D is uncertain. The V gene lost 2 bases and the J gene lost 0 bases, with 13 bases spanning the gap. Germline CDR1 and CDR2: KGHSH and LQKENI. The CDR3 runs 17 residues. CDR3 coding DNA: TGTGCCAGCTCACCAAGTAGGACGTTCGCGAACACCGGGGAGCTGTTTTTT. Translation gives CASSPSRTFANTGELFF. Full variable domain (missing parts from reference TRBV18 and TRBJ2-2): NAGVMQNPRHLVRRRGQEARLRCSPMKGHSHVYWYRQLPEEGLKFMVYLQKENIIDESGMPKERFSAEFPKEGPSILRIQQVVRGDSAAYFCASSPSRTFANTGELFFGEGSRLTVL.

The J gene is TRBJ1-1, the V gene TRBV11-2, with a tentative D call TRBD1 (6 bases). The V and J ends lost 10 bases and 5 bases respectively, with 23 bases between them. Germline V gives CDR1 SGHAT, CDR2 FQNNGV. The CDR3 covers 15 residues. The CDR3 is CATSAGGASGTEAFF. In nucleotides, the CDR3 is TGTGCCACCTCGGCCGGGGGGGCCAGTGGGACTGAAGCTTTCTTT.

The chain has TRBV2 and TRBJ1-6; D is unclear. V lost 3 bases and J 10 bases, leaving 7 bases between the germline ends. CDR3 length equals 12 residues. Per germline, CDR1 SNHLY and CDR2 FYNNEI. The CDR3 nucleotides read TGTGCCAGCAGTGACAGTTCCTCACCCCTCCACTTT. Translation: CASSDSSSPLHF.

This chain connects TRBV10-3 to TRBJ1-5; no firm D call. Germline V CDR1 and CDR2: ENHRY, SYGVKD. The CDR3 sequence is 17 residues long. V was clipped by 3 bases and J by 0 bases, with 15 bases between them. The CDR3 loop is CAISDGVLGHSNQPQHF. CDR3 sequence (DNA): TGTGCCATCAGTGATGGGGTTTTGGGCCATAGCAATCAGCCCCAGCATTTT.

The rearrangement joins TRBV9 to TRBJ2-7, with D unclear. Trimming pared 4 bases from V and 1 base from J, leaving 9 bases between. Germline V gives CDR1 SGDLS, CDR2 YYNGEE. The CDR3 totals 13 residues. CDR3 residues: CASSPHGSYEQYF. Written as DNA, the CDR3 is TGTGCCAGCAGCCCCCACGGATCCTACGAGCAGTACTTC.

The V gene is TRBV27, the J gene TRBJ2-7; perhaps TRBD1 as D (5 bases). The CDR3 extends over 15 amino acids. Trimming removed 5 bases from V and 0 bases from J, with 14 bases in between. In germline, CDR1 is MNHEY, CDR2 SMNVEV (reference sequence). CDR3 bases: TGTGCCAGCAGTCCGAAGCAGGGCTACTCCTACGAGCAGTACTTC. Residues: CASSPKQGYSYEQYF.

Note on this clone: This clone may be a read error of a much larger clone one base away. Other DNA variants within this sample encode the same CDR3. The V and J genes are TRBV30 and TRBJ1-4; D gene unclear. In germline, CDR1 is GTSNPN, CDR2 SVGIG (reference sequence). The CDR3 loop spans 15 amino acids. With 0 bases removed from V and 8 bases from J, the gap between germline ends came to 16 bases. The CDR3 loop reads CAWSVRAGGGEKLFF. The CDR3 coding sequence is TGTGCCTGGAGTGTCCGGGCAGGAGGAGGAGAAAAACTGTTTTTT.

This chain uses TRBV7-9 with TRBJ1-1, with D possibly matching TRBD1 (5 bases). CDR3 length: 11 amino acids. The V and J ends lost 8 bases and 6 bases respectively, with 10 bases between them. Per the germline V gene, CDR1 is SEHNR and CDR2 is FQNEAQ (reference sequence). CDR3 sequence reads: CASSGGSEAFF. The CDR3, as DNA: TGTGCCAGCTCCGGGGGGTCTGAAGCTTTCTTT.

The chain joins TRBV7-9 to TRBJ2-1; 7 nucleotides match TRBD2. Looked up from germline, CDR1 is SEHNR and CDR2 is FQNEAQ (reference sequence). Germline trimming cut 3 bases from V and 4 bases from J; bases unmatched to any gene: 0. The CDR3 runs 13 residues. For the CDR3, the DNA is TGTGCCAGCAGCTTGCGGGGGTACAATGAGCAGTTCTTC. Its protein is CASSLRGYNEQFF.

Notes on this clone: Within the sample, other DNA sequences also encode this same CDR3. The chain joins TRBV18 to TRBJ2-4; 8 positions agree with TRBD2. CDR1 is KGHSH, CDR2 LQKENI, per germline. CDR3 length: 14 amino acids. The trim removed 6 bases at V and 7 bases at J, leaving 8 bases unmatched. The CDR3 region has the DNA TGTGCCAGCTCCTTAACCGGGGGGGCGAACATTCAGTACTTC. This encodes CASSLTGGANIQYF. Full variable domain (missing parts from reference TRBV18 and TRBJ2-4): NAGVMQNPRHLVRRRGQEARLRCSPMKGHSHVYWYRQLPEEGLKFMVYLQKENIIDESGMPKERFSAEFPKEGPSILRIQQVVRGDSAAYFCASSLTGGANIQYFGAGTRLSVL.

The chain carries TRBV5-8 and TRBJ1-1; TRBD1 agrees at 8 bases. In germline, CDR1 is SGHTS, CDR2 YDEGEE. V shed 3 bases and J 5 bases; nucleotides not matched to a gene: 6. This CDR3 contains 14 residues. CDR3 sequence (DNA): TGTGCCAGCAGCTACGGACAGGGACTGACTGAAGCTTTCTTT. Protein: CASSYGQGLTEAFF.

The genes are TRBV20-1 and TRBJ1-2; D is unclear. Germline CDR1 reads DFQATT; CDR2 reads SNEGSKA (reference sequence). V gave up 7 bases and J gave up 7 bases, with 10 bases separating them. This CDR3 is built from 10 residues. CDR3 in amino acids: CSGGPIGYTF. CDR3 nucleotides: TGCAGTGGTGGGCCCATTGGCTACACCTTC.

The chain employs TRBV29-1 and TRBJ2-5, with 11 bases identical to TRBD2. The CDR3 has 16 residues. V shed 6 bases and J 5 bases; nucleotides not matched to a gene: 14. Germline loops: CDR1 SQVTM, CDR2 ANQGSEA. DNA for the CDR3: TGCAGCGTGCACAGCCGTCTAGCGGGGGGCTTCGAGACCCAGTACTTC. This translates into CSVHSRLAGGFETQYF.

The CDR3 bases are TGTGCCAGCAGGACAGGGGCGAGTAGGAGCAATCAGCCCCAGCATTTT. It is translated as CASRTGASRSNQPQHF. V is TRBV2 and J is TRBJ1-5; 8 bases line up with TRBD1. CDR1 SNHLY and CDR2 FYNNEI come from the germline V gene. CDR3 length: 16 amino acids. V shed 6 bases, J shed 1 base, and the junction held 8 bases outside the gene matches.

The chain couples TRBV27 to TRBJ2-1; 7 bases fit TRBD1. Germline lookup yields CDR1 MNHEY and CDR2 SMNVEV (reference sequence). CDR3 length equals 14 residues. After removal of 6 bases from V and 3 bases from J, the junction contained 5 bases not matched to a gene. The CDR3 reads CASSKGAGYNEQFF. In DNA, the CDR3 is TGTGCCAGCAGCAAGGGGGCAGGCTACAATGAGCAGTTCTTC.

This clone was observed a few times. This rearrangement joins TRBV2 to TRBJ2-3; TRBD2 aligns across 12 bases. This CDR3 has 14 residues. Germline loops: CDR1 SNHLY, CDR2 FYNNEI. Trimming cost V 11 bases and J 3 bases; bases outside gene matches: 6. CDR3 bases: TGTGCCGGAGGACTAGCGGGGATTACAGATACGCAGTATTTT. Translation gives CAGGLAGITDTQYF.

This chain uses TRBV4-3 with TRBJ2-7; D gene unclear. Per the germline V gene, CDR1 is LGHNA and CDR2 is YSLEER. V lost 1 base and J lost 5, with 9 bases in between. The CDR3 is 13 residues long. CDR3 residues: CASSQVGWDEQYF. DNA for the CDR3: TGCGCCAGCAGCCAAGTAGGCTGGGACGAGCAGTACTTC.

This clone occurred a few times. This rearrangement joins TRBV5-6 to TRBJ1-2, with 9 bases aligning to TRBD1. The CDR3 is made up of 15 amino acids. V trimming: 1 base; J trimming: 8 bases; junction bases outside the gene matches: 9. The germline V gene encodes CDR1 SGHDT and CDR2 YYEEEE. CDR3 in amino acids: CASSLMPGDRVGYTF. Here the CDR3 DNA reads TGTGCCAGCAGCTTGATGCCAGGGGACAGGGTAGGCTACACCTTC.

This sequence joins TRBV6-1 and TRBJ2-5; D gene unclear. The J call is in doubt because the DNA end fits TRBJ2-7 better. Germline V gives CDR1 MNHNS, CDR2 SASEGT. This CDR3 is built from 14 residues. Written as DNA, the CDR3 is TGTGCCACTGAAACGTCCGCAGAAATCTACGAGCAGTACTTC. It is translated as CATETSAEIYEQYF.

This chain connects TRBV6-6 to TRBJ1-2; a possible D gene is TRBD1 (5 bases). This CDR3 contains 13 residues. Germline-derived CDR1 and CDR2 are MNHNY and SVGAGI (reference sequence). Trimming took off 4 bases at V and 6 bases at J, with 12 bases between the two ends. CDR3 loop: CASSSGPFHGYTF. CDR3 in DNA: TGTGCCAGCAGTTCGGGACCGTTCCATGGCTACACCTTC.

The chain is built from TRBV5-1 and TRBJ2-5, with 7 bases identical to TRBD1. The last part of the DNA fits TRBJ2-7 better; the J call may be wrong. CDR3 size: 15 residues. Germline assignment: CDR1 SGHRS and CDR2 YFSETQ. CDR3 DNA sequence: TGCGCCAGTCACCAAACCGGGACAGTAGCCTACGAGCAGTACTTC. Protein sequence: CASHQTGTVAYEQYF.

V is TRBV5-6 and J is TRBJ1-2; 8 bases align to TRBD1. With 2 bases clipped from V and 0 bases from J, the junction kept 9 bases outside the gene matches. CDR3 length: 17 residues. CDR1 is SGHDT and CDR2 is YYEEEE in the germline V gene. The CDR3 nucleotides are TGTGCCAGCAGCTTAGGGGACAGGAGACCCTCTAACTATGGCTACACCTTC. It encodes CASSLGDRRPSNYGYTF.

CDR3 coding DNA: TGTGCCAGCAGCCCCGGACTGGTCTACGAGCAGTACTTC. It specifies CASSPGLVYEQYF. The rearrangement joins TRBV11-2 to TRBJ2-5, with a possible D match to TRBD2 (5 bases). The closer fit of TRBJ2-7 to the DNA end suggests the J call may be wrong. The CDR3 spans 13 residues. Germline V CDR1 and CDR2: SGHAT, FQNNGV.

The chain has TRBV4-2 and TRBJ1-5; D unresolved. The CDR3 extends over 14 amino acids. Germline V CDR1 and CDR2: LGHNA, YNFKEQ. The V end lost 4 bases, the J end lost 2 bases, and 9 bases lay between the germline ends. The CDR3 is CASSLGVGNQPQHF. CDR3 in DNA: TGTGCCAGCAGCCTTGGAGTGGGCAATCAGCCCCAGCATTTT.

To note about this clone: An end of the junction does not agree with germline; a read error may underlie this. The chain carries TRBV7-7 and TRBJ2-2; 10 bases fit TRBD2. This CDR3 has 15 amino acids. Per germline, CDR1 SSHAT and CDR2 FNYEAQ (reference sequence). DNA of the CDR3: TGTGCTAGCAGCCGTAGCGGGGGGCAAACCGGGGAGCTGTTTTTT. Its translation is CASSRSGGQTGELFF.

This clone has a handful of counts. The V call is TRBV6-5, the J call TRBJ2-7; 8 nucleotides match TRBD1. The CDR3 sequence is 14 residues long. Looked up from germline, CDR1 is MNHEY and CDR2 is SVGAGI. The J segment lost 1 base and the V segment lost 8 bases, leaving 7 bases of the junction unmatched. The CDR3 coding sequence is TGTGCCAGCCGTGGGACAGGTAGTTCCTACGAGCAGTACTTC. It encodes CASRGTGSSYEQYF.

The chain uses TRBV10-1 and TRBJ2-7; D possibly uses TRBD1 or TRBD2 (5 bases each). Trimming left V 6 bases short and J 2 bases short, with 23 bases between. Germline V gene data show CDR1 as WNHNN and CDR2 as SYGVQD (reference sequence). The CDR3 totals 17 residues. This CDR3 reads CASRAGTDSAPTYEQYF. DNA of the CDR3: TGCGCCAGCAGGGCAGGGACGGACTCAGCACCAACCTACGAGCAGTACTTC.